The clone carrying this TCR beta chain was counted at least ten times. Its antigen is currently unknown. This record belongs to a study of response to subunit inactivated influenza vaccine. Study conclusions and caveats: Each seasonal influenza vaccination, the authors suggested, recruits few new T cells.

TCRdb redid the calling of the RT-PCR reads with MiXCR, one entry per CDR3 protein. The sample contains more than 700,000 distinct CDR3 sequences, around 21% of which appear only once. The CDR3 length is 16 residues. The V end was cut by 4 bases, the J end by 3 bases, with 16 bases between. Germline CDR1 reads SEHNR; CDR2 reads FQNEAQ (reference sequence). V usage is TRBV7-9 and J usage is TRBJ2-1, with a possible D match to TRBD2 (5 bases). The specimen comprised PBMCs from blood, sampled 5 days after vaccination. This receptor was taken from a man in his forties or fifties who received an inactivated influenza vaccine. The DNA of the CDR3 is TGTGCCAGCAGCTCTCGAGGGCAGCCTATCTACAATGAGCAGTTCTTC. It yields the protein CASSSRGQPIYNEQFF.